The present T cell receptor beta chain was sequenced within a study of metastatic and nonmetastatic thyroid tumors. Study overall: Where malignant and benign thyroid patients were concerned, repertoires were compared across blood and tumor or nodule tissue.

Study conclusions and caveats: Reportedly, malignant thyroid tumors had significantly higher TCR beta diversity than benign nodules, in blood and tumor.

Every patient underwent thyroid surgery untreated. Source study methods: It was from CDR3 differences across clinicopathological groups that a distant-metastasis classifier for papillary thyroid cancer was built. Through MiXCR, TCRdb re-clonotyped the PCR reads. The V and J calls and clone size are TCRdb's, not the authors'. The sample records under 7,500 clones, approximately 32% being singletons. About this clone: Its antigen is unknown.

V lost 8 bases to trimming and J lost 5 bases; unmatched junction nucleotides: 14. CDR1 DFQATT and CDR2 SNEGSKA come from the germline V gene (reference sequence). The length of the CDR3 is 15 residues. The TCR sequence derives from a female donor with papillary thyroid cancer or a benign thyroid nodule (not recorded which). Some clones in this sample may be carry-over from other donors' samples. Sequenced sample: tumor tissue. The chain recombines TRBV20-1 with TRBJ2-1; 8 nucleotides match TRBD2. The CDR3 spells CSCFAGGTQNNEQFF. DNA for the CDR3: TGCAGTTGCTTTGCGGGAGGAACCCAGAACAATGAGCAGTTCTTC.